The table lists the clone carrying this T cell receptor (beta chain) with many counts. Antigen: not known. Amplification of TCR alpha and beta CDR3 regions from RNA used iRepertoire nested multiplex PCR. Input was roughly 95-450 ng of tissue mRNA or PBMC total RNA. TCRdb ran MiXCR on the multiplex PCR reads and lists one entry per CDR3 protein. Of about 89,000 distinct CDR3 sequences detected, about 23% appear once; the ten largest clones hold 6.7%. CDR1 is SQVTM and CDR2 is ANQGSEA in the germline V gene. CDR3 length equals 12 residues. Trimming cost V 0 bases and J 5 bases, with 7 bases left between them. The data derive from a study of glioma-infiltrating T cells. Study findings and constraints: CDR3 overlap between tissue and blood was very small. Tissue-blood divergence was below expectation in non-neoplastic patients, above in gliomas.

The clonotype comes from a human donor with low-grade glioma or glioblastoma, undergoing nonglioma brain surgery, or in good health (not recorded which). Sequencing was carried out using glioma tissue, nonneoplastic brain tissue, or PBMCs (not recorded which). The chain links TRBV29-1 to TRBJ1-2, with D uncertain. The CDR3 reads CSVEDTTYGYTF. The CDR3 DNA reads TGCAGCGTTGAAGATACAACGTATGGCTACACCTTC.